The clone carrying this T cell receptor (beta chain) was seen a handful of times. The time point here: newly diagnosed GD, antithyroid drugs for less than 3 months. Following extraction of RNA from PBMCs, that RNA was used to make the TCR library. This sample is part of a study of regulatory T cells in long-lasting Graves disease. Construction of TCR beta libraries relied on iRepertoire HTBI primers and on Arm-PCR targeting CDR3 regions. TCRdb reprocessed the multiplex PCR reads via MiXCR and lists one record per CDR3 protein. The sample gives 350,000 to 550,000 distinct CDR3 sequences, around 15% of which show up once; around 23% is in the top ten. The CDR3 loop spans 16 amino acids. CDR1 is SGHRS, CDR2 YFSETQ, per germline. J gave up 5 bases and V 4 bases, and 6 bases lay outside the gene matches. This sample also belongs to another study, concerning T cells in Graves' hyperthyroidism and ophthalmopathy.

The sequence was obtained from a young woman with Graves disease. The starting material was peripheral blood mononuclear cells (PBMCs), obtained at new diagnosis, from a patient treated with antithyroid drugs. V gene TRBV5-1 combines with J gene TRBJ2-2; 12 positions agree with TRBD2. The CDR3 sequence: CASSGLAGSRTGELFF. The CDR3 nucleotides are TGCGCCAGCAGCGGACTAGCGGGGAGTAGGACCGGGGAGCTGTTTTTT.